The source of this T cell receptor beta chain is a study of blood T cell repertoires in COVID-19. About the research overall: Collection of acute and convalescent COVID-19 samples took place in the United States, Italy and Spain. PBMCs, B-cell-depleted T cells, or T cells provided the cDNA or gDNA that made up the material.

Original analysis: By means of reference gene primer amplification, nucleated cell counts were estimated. Libraries were prepared by immunoSEQ multiplex PCR; TCRdb keeps only in-frame clonotypes and omits some of them. V and J calls plus clone size are reproduced from that table; the DNA served to infer D and trimming. The table has under 150,000 clones, 87% seen once. Per the germline V gene, CDR1 is SGHRS and CDR2 is YFSETQ. V was pared by 0 bases and J by 8 bases, with 11 bases between. This CDR3 contains 14 residues. The rearrangement joins TRBV5-1 to TRBJ1-4; no clear D. The sequence was collected from a woman in her 40s with acute or convalescent COVID-19. The sequenced material came from peripheral blood. Here the CDR3 DNA reads TGCGCCAGCAGCTTGGTGGGCCAGAAAGAAAAACTGTTTTTT. The encoded protein is CASSLVGQKEKLFF.